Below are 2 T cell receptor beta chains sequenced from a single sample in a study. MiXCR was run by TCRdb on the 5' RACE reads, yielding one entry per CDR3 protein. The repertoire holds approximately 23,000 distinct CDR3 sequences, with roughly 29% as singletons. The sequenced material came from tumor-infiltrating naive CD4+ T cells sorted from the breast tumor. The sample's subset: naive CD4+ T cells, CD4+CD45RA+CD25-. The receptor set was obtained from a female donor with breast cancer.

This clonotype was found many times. CDR3 bases: TGTGCCAGCAGCTGGGGGGACAGCAATCAGCCCCAGCATTTT. Protein: CASSWGDSNQPQHF. The chain joins TRBV7-2 to TRBJ1-5; maybe TRBD1 (5 bases). Trimming removed 4 bases at V and 1 base at J, with 8 bases between. Per the germline V gene, CDR1 is SGHTA and CDR2 is FQGNSA. This CDR3 comprises 14 residues.

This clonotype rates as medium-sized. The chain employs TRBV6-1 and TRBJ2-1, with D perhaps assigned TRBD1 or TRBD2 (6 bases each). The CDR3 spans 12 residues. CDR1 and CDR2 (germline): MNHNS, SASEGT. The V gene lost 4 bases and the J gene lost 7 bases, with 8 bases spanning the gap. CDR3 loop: CASSVGGNEQFF. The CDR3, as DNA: TGTGCCAGCAGTGTAGGGGGGAATGAGCAGTTCTTC.